The 29 T cell receptor beta chains reported below all come from one sample, sequenced in a study of CD8 T cells in ankylosing spondylitis. Each CDR3 protein gets one entry after TCRdb re-called the 5' RACE reads with MiXCR. The profile covers 180,000 or so distinct CDR3 sequences, with roughly 11% appearing a single time and just under 30% taken by the ten largest. The source material was blood, either unsorted or a sorted T cell fraction (not recorded which). The source is a male donor with ankylosing spondylitis or in good health (not recorded which).

This clonotype was observed a few times. The genes are TRBV3-1 and TRBJ2-1; tentatively, D is TRBD1 or TRBD2 (5 bases each). The germline gives CDR1 LGHDT, CDR2 YNNKEL (reference sequence). Trimming removed 4 bases from V and 7 bases from J, with 17 bases in between. This CDR3 contains 15 residues. The CDR3 DNA sequence: TGTGCCAGCAGCCGTTCGGGGCTTAAAGATAATGAGCAGTTCTTC. It yields the protein CASSRSGLKDNEQFF.

This rearrangement joins TRBV14 to TRBJ2-5; the D gene could be TRBD1 or TRBD2 (5 bases each). Germline-derived CDR1 and CDR2 are SGHDN and FVKESK. This CDR3 comprises 16 residues. V dropped 4 bases and J dropped 1 base, with 16 bases sitting between them. CDR3 nucleotide sequence: TGTGCCAGCAGCCTCCGGGACGGACTGTCCCAAGAGACCCAGTACTTC. It specifies CASSLRDGLSQETQYF.

There are a few counts of this clonotype. CDR3 nucleotide sequence: TGCGCCAGCAGCTTGGGCCAATCCCACGTTAGCGGGGGCCCCTACGAGCAGTACTTC. This encodes CASSLGQSHVSGGPYEQYF. This rearrangement joins TRBV5-1 to TRBJ2-7, with 9 bases fitting TRBD2. The length of the CDR3 is 19 residues. The germline gives CDR1 SGHRS, CDR2 YFSETQ. J was trimmed by 2 bases and V by 0 bases; bases with no gene match: 15.

This clonotype showed up just a few times. This rearrangement joins TRBV24-1 to TRBJ1-1; D ambiguous. The germline V gene encodes CDR1 KGHDR and CDR2 SFDVKD. This CDR3 has 14 amino acids. V shed 2 bases and J shed 8 bases, with 14 bases lying between them. The CDR3 protein is CATSDSDGQGEAFF. The CDR3 nucleotides read TGTGCCACCAGTGATTCGGACGGTCAAGGAGAAGCTTTCTTT.

This clonotype occurred many times. The V and J genes are TRBV3-1 and TRBJ1-5; unclear D gene. CDR3 size: 12 residues. With 3 bases removed from V and 6 bases from J, the gap between germline ends came to 6 bases. Per the germline V gene, CDR1 is LGHDT and CDR2 is YNNKEL (reference sequence). CDR3 region: CASSQGRQPQHF. The CDR3 DNA sequence: TGTGCCAGCAGCCAGGGTCGTCAGCCCCAGCATTTT.

This clonotype has a handful of counts. V gene TRBV5-5 combines with J gene TRBJ1-1, with D possibly TRBD1 on 5 matching bases. This CDR3 spans 14 amino acids. Trimming shortened V by 4 bases and J by 0 bases, and 10 bases separated the two germline ends. Per the germline V gene, CDR1 is SGHKS and CDR2 is YYEKEE (reference sequence). CDR3 region: CASSPRGVNTEAFF. The CDR3 DNA follows: TGTGCCAGCAGCCCTAGGGGTGTGAACACTGAAGCTTTCTTT.

This chain uses TRBV20-1 with TRBJ2-2; possibly TRBD1 for D (5 bases). The CDR3 contains 14 residues. From germline, CDR1 is DFQATT and CDR2 SNEGSKA (reference sequence). V was pared by 3 bases and J by 4 bases, with 12 bases between. The CDR3 loop reads CSARWGPGTGELFF. CDR3 DNA: TGCAGTGCTAGGTGGGGCCCGGGCACCGGGGAGCTGTTTTTT.

This clonotype was counted many times. This chain links TRBV27 with TRBJ2-3; 10 positions match TRBD1. The germline V gene has CDR1 MNHEY and CDR2 SMNVEV (reference sequence). CDR3 length: 20 residues. J was trimmed by 4 bases and V by 8 bases; bases with no gene match: 24. CDR3 bases: TGTGCCAGCGAATTTAGCCTGGGACAGGGGAAAGAAGTGACCCCAGATACGCAGTATTTT. Its translation: CASEFSLGQGKEVTPDTQYF.

In its sample, this clonotype was seen many times. CDR3 amino acids: CASGGTGGNYEQYF. The DNA for the CDR3 is TGCGCCAGCGGGGGGACAGGGGGGAACTACGAGCAGTACTTC. The V gene is TRBV10-2, the J gene TRBJ2-7; 11 bases are shared with TRBD1. The CDR3 extends over 14 amino acids. Per germline, CDR1 WSHSY and CDR2 SAAADI. Trimming at V came to 8 bases and at J to 3 bases, leaving 6 bases not matched to a gene.

At least ten counts were recorded for this clonotype. The chain combines TRBV6-5 with TRBJ2-7; TRBD1 aligns across 8 bases. CDR3 length: 14 amino acids. Trimming took 2 bases from V and 4 from J; bases not matched to a gene: 4. Germline V gene lookup returns CDR1 MNHEY and CDR2 SVGAGI. The CDR3 bases are TGTGCCAGCAGTTACGGGCAGGGGGCATACGAGCAGTACTTC. Encoded protein: CASSYGQGAYEQYF.

V is TRBV5-6 and J is TRBJ1-2, with 10 bases fitting TRBD1. CDR3 length: 13 residues. After removal of 4 bases from V and 8 bases from J, the junction contained 5 bases not matched to a gene. The germline gives CDR1 SGHDT, CDR2 YYEEEE. The CDR3 DNA sequence: TGTGCCAGCAGCGTGGGACAGGGGAGAGGCTACACCTTC. Translation: CASSVGQGRGYTF.

Written as DNA, the CDR3 is TGCAGTGCTAGCAGCGGGAGCTCCTACGAGCAGTACTTC. This encodes CSASSGSSYEQYF. This chain connects TRBV20-1 to TRBJ2-7; TRBD2 agrees at 8 bases. There are 13 residues in the CDR3. V lost 3 bases to trimming and J lost 0 bases; unmatched junction nucleotides: 1. CDR1 and CDR2 (germline): DFQATT, SNEGSKA (reference sequence).

This clonotype was counted many times. The V gene is TRBV10-3, the J gene TRBJ1-1, with D unclear. The germline V gene has CDR1 ENHRY and CDR2 SYGVKD. The CDR3 is made up of 11 amino acids. CDR3 DNA sequence: TGTGCGATCGGTGACTACACTGAAGCTTTCTTT. This codes for CAIGDYTEAFF.

This clonotype was recorded at least ten times. J is TRBJ2-6 and V is TRBV6-5, with 8 bases aligning to TRBD1. Germline CDR1 reads MNHEY; CDR2 reads SVGAGI. V shed 6 bases, J shed 0 bases, and the junction held 13 bases outside the gene matches. This CDR3 is 19 amino acids long. The CDR3 spells CASSPLGTGFASGANVLTF. CDR3 nucleotides: TGTGCCAGCAGCCCGCTGGGGACAGGTTTCGCCTCTGGGGCCAACGTCCTGACTTTC.

This clonotype has just a few counts. The chain uses TRBV7-2 and TRBJ2-1, with no clear D. With 3 bases removed from V and 6 bases from J, the gap between germline ends came to 6 bases. CDR1 is SGHTA and CDR2 is FQGNSA in the germline V gene. The CDR3 runs 12 residues. The CDR3 sequence is CASSFKINEQFF. The CDR3 region has the DNA TGTGCCAGCAGCTTTAAAATCAATGAGCAGTTCTTC. The variable domain in full, with the rest retrieved from reference TRBV7-2 and TRBJ2-1, is GAGVSQSPSNKVTEKGKDVELRCDPISGHTALYWYRQSLGQGLEFLIYFQGNSAPDKSGLPSDRFSAERTGGSVSTLTIQRTQQEDSAVYLCASSFKINEQFFGPGTRLTVL.

The rearrangement joins TRBV11-2 to TRBJ2-1, with 13 bases that match TRBD2. The V segment lost 2 bases and the J segment 2 bases; nucleotides outside the gene matches: 9. Per germline, CDR1 SGHAT and CDR2 FQNNGV. There are 19 residues in the CDR3. The CDR3 nucleotides are TGTGCCAGCAGCTTAACACCCAGGACTAGCGGGAGTCCCTACAATGAGCAGTTCTTC. Protein: CASSLTPRTSGSPYNEQFF.

As for this clonotype: The junction departs from germline at one end; a sequencing error may be responsible. This chain uses TRBV24-1 with TRBJ2-2; 9 nucleotides align to TRBD1. CDR1 KGHDR and CDR2 SFDVKD come from the germline V gene. The CDR3 extends over 21 amino acids. CDR3 residues: CGTSDFGWDRVNSFNTGELFF. CDR3 nucleotides: TGTGGCACCAGTGATTTCGGTTGGGACAGGGTAAACTCTTTCAACACCGGGGAGCTGTTTTTT.

This clonotype turned up a few times. The CDR3 sequence: CASSFGQAQETQYF. Written as DNA, the CDR3 is TGCGCCAGCAGCTTCGGACAGGCTCAAGAGACCCAGTACTTC. V usage is TRBV5-1 and J usage is TRBJ2-5, with TRBD1 matching 7 bases. The length of the CDR3 is 14 residues. J was trimmed by 2 bases and V by 2 bases; bases with no gene match: 3. In germline, CDR1 is SGHRS, CDR2 YFSETQ.

J is TRBJ2-5 and V is TRBV10-3; D is unresolved. V gave up 3 bases and J gave up 5 bases, with 7 bases separating them. Germline values: CDR1 ENHRY, CDR2 SYGVKD. The CDR3 consists of 12 residues. CDR3 protein: CAISEAGETQYF. Here the CDR3 DNA reads TGTGCCATCAGTGAAGCCGGGGAGACCCAGTACTTC.

This clonotype was observed many times. This rearrangement joins TRBV5-5 to TRBJ2-7; maybe TRBD1 (6 bases). Per germline, CDR1 SGHKS and CDR2 YYEKEE (reference sequence). The CDR3 consists of 16 residues. V lost 4 bases, J lost 0 bases, and 17 bases lay in between. CDR3 loop: CASSPGQPRDSYEQYF. The CDR3 DNA reads TGTGCCAGCAGCCCCGGACAGCCGAGGGACTCCTACGAGCAGTACTTC.

A few counts support this clonotype. The chain recombines TRBV7-2 with TRBJ1-1; TRBD1 might be the D (5 bases). V was trimmed by 6 bases and J by 5 bases, leaving 13 bases between them. Germline lookup yields CDR1 SGHTA and CDR2 FQGNSA. The CDR3 runs to 13 residues. The CDR3 is CASSSGGVTEAFF. DNA of the CDR3: TGTGCCAGCAGTTCCGGGGGTGTAACTGAAGCTTTCTTT. Based on the CDR3 plus reference TRBV7-2 and TRBJ1-1, the full variable domain is GAGVSQSPSNKVTEKGKDVELRCDPISGHTALYWYRQSLGQGLEFLIYFQGNSAPDKSGLPSDRFSAERTGGSVSTLTIQRTQQEDSAVYLCASSSGGVTEAFFGQGTRLTVV.

This clonotype appeared a few times. The gene calls are TRBV6-1 and TRBJ1-5; 7 bases fit TRBD1. This CDR3 has 14 residues. The germline CDR1 and CDR2 sequences are MNHNS and SASEGT. Trimming cost V 6 bases and J 3 bases; bases outside gene matches: 5. The CDR3 here is CASSPGTVNQPQHF. The CDR3 DNA follows: TGTGCCAGCAGCCCCGGGACAGTCAATCAGCCCCAGCATTTT.

A few counts support this clonotype. This sequence joins TRBV20-1 and TRBJ2-3; TRBD1 or TRBD2 may be the D gene (5 bases each). Trimming left V 3 bases short and J 5 bases short, with 18 bases between. Germline V CDR1 and CDR2: DFQATT, SNEGSKA (reference sequence). The CDR3 has 15 residues. The CDR3 loop is CSARDDRGGGDTQYF. The DNA for the CDR3 is TGCAGTGCTAGGGATGATCGGGGTGGGGGAGATACGCAGTATTTT.

This clonotype was detected ten times or more. The chain carries TRBV6-1 and TRBJ1-5; D is possibly TRBD1 (6 bases). Germline CDR1 is MNHNS and CDR2 is SASEGT. The CDR3 consists of 15 residues. V lost 6 bases, J lost 0 bases, and 12 bases lay in between. The CDR3 sequence is CASSPGADSNQPQHF. CDR3 DNA sequence: TGTGCCAGCAGCCCGGGGGCTGATAGCAATCAGCCCCAGCATTTT.

At least ten counts were recorded for this clonotype. The chain uses TRBV12-3 or TRBV12-4 and TRBJ2-2; TRBD1 might be the D (6 bases). V was shortened by 5 bases and J by 6 bases, with 16 bases between the two germline ends. The CDR3 totals 15 residues. CDR3: CASSHRAQAAGELFF. CDR3 bases: TGTGCCAGCAGTCACAGGGCTCAAGCCGCCGGGGAGCTGTTTTTT.

Of note for this clonotype: Just one base apart from a much larger clone, this may be a read error. The V gene is TRBV29-1, the J gene TRBJ1-5, with D maybe TRBD1 (5 bases). V lost 6 bases, J lost 11 bases, and 20 bases lay in between. The CDR3 consists of 13 residues. From germline, CDR1 is SQVTM and CDR2 ANQGSEA. CDR3 in DNA: TGCAGCGTCGATACCAGAGGGGAAGGGGCCCAGCATTTT. Protein product: CSVDTRGEGAQHF. Using reference TRBV29-1 and TRBJ1-5 for the parts outside the CDR3, the full variable domain is SAVISQKPSRDICQRGTSLTIQCQVDSQVTMMFWYRQQPGQSLTLIATANQGSEATYESGFVIDKFPISRPNLTFSTLTVSNMSPEDSSIYLCSVDTRGEGAQHFGDGTRLSIL.

In this sample, this clonotype turned up a few times. V usage is TRBV7-6 and J usage is TRBJ1-3; 9 bases agree with TRBD1. Germline V gives CDR1 SGHVS, CDR2 FNYEAQ. Trimming took 4 bases from V and 2 from J; bases not matched to a gene: 15. There are 19 residues in the CDR3. The CDR3 DNA follows: TGTGCCAGCAGCTCCTCGGGTTCGGGACAGGGAGAGGCTGGAAACACCATATATTTT. Its translation is CASSSSGSGQGEAGNTIYF.

This clonotype was observed many times. The rearrangement links TRBV10-3 to TRBJ2-1, with no clear D. The CDR3 has 13 residues. The V gene lost 5 bases and the J gene lost 3 bases, with 8 bases spanning the gap. CDR1 is ENHRY, CDR2 SYGVKD, per germline. Here the CDR3 DNA reads TGTGCCATCAGTACCGCAGGCTACAATGAGCAGTTCTTC. This codes for CAISTAGYNEQFF.

This clonotype was detected a few times. The chain joins TRBV14 to TRBJ2-3; D not resolved. The CDR3 covers 13 residues. Germline V gene lookup returns CDR1 SGHDN and CDR2 FVKESK. V was shortened by 0 bases and J by 1 base, with 2 bases between the two germline ends. CDR3 coding DNA: TGTGCCAGCAGCCAAGAGGGCACAGATACGCAGTATTTT. Its translation: CASSQEGTDTQYF.